These T cell receptor beta chains were read from a single sample in a study of T-cell memory formation after mild COVID-19. TCRdb re-analysed the 5' RACE reads in MiXCR, keeping a single row per CDR3 protein. The sample includes about 260,000 distinct CDR3 sequences, less than 9.5% of them seen just once. The source material was PBMCs or a T cell subset sorted from them (not recorded which). The source of these receptors is a man younger than 35 who had mild COVID-19 (a few samples of this study predate the infection). Cell type and time point are not known. CDR3s include the opening cysteine and the closing phenylalanine or tryptophan. The D gene is left open where the match is weak. Clone size is stated in some rows and not others, as once, few, many or a class when expanded.

D: TRBD1
V: TRBV12-3/TRBV12-4
J: TRBJ2-3
size: many
CDR3: CASRAGQGAGGQYF
DNA: TGTGCCAGCAGAGCCGGACAGGGGGCCGGGGGGCAGTATTTT

D: TRBD1
V: TRBV5-1
J: TRBJ1-1
size: -
CDR3: CASSLYGQGGTEAFF
DNA: TGCGCCAGCAGCTTGTACGGACAGGGTGGCACTGAAGCTTTCTTT

D: TRBD2
V: TRBV4-1
J: TRBJ2-1
size: -
CDR3: CASSTAGGNNEQFF
DNA: TGCGCCAGCTCGACAGCGGGGGGGAACAATGAGCAGTTCTTC

D: -
V: TRBV28
J: TRBJ2-5
size: many
CDR3: CASSSRDGQETQYF
DNA: TGTGCCAGCAGTTCCAGGGACGGACAAGAGACCCAGTACTTC

D: TRBD2
V: TRBV20-1
J: TRBJ2-1
size: few
CDR3: CSATDPSGGAGNEQFF
DNA: TGCAGTGCTACCGACCCTAGCGGGGGGGCGGGCAATGAGCAGTTCTTC

D: -
V: TRBV28
J: TRBJ2-5
size: -
CDR3: CASSGRDQETQYF
DNA: TGTGCCAGCAGTGGGCGCGACCAAGAGACCCAGTACTTC

D: -
V: TRBV6-2/TRBV6-3
J: TRBJ2-2
size: many
CDR3: CASSGRVTGELFF
DNA: TGTGCCAGCAGTGGCAGGGTGACCGGGGAGCTGTTTTTT

D: -
V: TRBV18
J: TRBJ1-2
size: -
CDR3: CASSPPGGYGYTF
DNA: TGTGCCAGCTCACCACCAGGGGGCTATGGCTACACCTTC

D: -
V: TRBV7-9
J: TRBJ2-1
size: few
CDR3: CASSLQVGEQFF
DNA: TGTGCCAGCAGCTTACAGGTGGGGGAGCAGTTCTTC

D: -
V: TRBV20-1
J: TRBJ1-2
size: -
CDR3: CSAPNMGGYTF
DNA: TGCAGTGCGCCGAATATGGGTGGCTACACCTTC

D: TRBD1
V: TRBV5-1
J: TRBJ2-1
size: few
CDR3: CASSLLRGSYNEQFF
DNA: TGCGCCAGCAGCTTGCTCAGGGGGTCCTACAATGAGCAGTTCTTC

D: TRBD2
V: TRBV20-1
J: TRBJ2-3
size: -
CDR3: CSATRLAGDTDTQYF
DNA: TGCAGTGCTACCCGACTAGCGGGGGACACAGATACGCAGTATTTT

D: -
V: TRBV15
J: TRBJ1-2
size: few
CDR3: CATSRDRAPANYGYTF
DNA: TGTGCCACCAGCAGAGATCGTGCACCCGCTAACTATGGCTACACCTTC

D: -
V: TRBV7-9
J: TRBJ1-1
size: many
CDR3: CASSLARSSRENTEAFF
DNA: TGTGCCAGCAGCTTAGCGCGTAGTTCCAGGGAAAACACTGAAGCTTTCTTT

D: -
V: TRBV20-1
J: TRBJ2-7
size: many
CDR3: CSAVEDYEQYF
DNA: TGCAGTGCTGTTGAAGACTACGAGCAGTACTTC

D: -
V: TRBV2
J: TRBJ1-3
size: -
CDR3: CASSASDFSGNTIYF
DNA: TGTGCCAGCAGTGCCAGCGATTTCTCTGGAAACACCATATATTTT

D: -
V: TRBV10-2
J: TRBJ1-4
size: many
CDR3: CASSAVGGRGGEKLFF
DNA: TGCGCCAGCAGTGCGGTAGGAGGGCGAGGAGGGGAAAAACTGTTTTTT

D: TRBD1
V: TRBV5-1
J: TRBJ1-6
size: -
CDR3: CASSLGQEHSPLHF
DNA: TGCGCCAGCAGCCTGGGACAGGAGCATTCACCCCTCCACTTT

D: TRBD1
V: TRBV6-4
J: TRBJ1-2
size: few
CDR3: CASSDQGQGGGYTF
DNA: TGTGCCAGCAGTGATCAAGGACAGGGTGGGGGCTACACCTTC

D: -
V: TRBV18
J: TRBJ2-7
size: many
CDR3: CASSPHRVGEQYF
DNA: TGTGCCAGCTCACCGCACAGGGTCGGCGAGCAGTACTTC

D: TRBD1
V: TRBV5-6
J: TRBJ2-7
size: -
CDR3: CASSWTGLFYEQYF
DNA: TGTGCCAGCAGCTGGACAGGGTTATTCTACGAGCAGTACTTC

D: -
V: TRBV25-1
J: TRBJ2-2
size: many
CDR3: CASSGQGRPGELFF
DNA: TGTGCCAGCAGTGGCCAGGGTAGGCCCGGGGAGCTGTTTTTT

D: -
V: TRBV11-2
J: TRBJ2-2
size: few
CDR3: CASSPTSPGELFF
DNA: TGTGCCAGCAGCCCGACTAGTCCCGGGGAGCTGTTTTTT

D: TRBD1
V: TRBV7-3
J: TRBJ2-2
size: many
CDR3: CASSLYPTTGGIDTGELFF
DNA: TGTGCCAGCAGCTTGTACCCCACTACAGGGGGCATTGACACCGGGGAGCTGTTTTTT

D: -
V: TRBV20-1
J: TRBJ2-5
size: -
CDR3: CSAGRRGSLSGTQYF
DNA: TGCAGTGCGGGCCGTCGGGGCAGCCTCTCCGGGACCCAGTACTTC

D: -
V: TRBV7-2
J: TRBJ1-1
size: few
CDR3: CASSSDSFSAEAFF
DNA: TGTGCCAGCAGCTCGGACTCCTTTAGCGCTGAAGCTTTCTTT

D: TRBD1
V: TRBV29-1
J: TRBJ2-3
size: few
CDR3: CSADGQGDTQYF
DNA: TGCAGCGCCGACGGACAGGGGGATACGCAGTATTTT

D: -
V: TRBV20-1
J: TRBJ2-2
size: many
CDR3: CSASEPDTGELFF
DNA: TGCAGTGCTAGCGAGCCGGACACCGGGGAGCTGTTTTTT

D: -
V: TRBV20-1
J: TRBJ1-1
size: -
CDR3: CSAPGGDTEAFF
DNA: TGCAGTGCCCCGGGGGGGGACACTGAAGCTTTCTTT

D: TRBD2
V: TRBV29-1
J: TRBJ2-3
size: -
CDR3: CSGGTSLTDTQYF
DNA: TGCAGCGGGGGGACTAGCTTAACAGATACGCAGTATTTT

D: TRBD1
V: TRBV7-9
J: TRBJ2-5
size: -
CDR3: CASSRRQGLVYQETQYF
DNA: TGTGCCAGCAGCCGAAGACAGGGTCTGGTTTACCAAGAGACCCAGTACTTC

D: TRBD2
V: TRBV6-2/TRBV6-3
J: TRBJ2-1
size: -
CDR3: CAIRASGGHYNEQFF
DNA: TGTGCCATACGGGCTAGCGGGGGGCACTACAATGAGCAGTTCTTC

D: -
V: TRBV2
J: TRBJ2-7
size: few
CDR3: CASSETSYEQYF
DNA: TGTGCCAGCAGTGAAACGTCCTACGAGCAGTACTTC

D: -
V: TRBV7-9
J: TRBJ1-2
size: -
CDR3: CASSLAQYGYTF
DNA: TGTGCCAGCAGCTTAGCACAGTATGGCTACACCTTC

D: TRBD2
V: TRBV10-2
J: TRBJ2-1
size: few
CDR3: CASSGPPHERRGNEQFF
DNA: TGCGCCAGCAGTGGTCCCCCCCATGAGCGGCGGGGGAATGAGCAGTTCTTC

D: -
V: TRBV6-6
J: TRBJ2-7
size: few
CDR3: CASSYFGVPSYEQYF
DNA: TGTGCCAGCAGTTATTTCGGGGTTCCCTCCTACGAGCAGTACTTC

D: -
V: TRBV4-1
J: TRBJ2-7
size: -
CDR3: CASSQQPQGPPYEQYF
DNA: TGCGCCAGCAGTCAACAACCCCAGGGGCCACCCTACGAGCAGTACTTC

D: -
V: TRBV11-2
J: TRBJ2-2
size: few
CDR3: CASSVDWVTGELFF
DNA: TGTGCCAGCAGCGTCGACTGGGTTACCGGGGAGCTGTTTTTT

D: -
V: TRBV5-1
J: TRBJ1-6
size: few
CDR3: CASRTQGGSYNSPLHF
DNA: TGCGCCAGCAGGACACAGGGCGGCTCCTATAATTCACCCCTCCACTTT

D: -
V: TRBV2
J: TRBJ2-3
size: few
CDR3: CASSEARTQYF
DNA: TGTGCCAGCAGTGAAGCGCGTACGCAGTATTTT

D: -
V: TRBV5-4
J: TRBJ1-2
size: -
CDR3: CASSFGAPNNYGYTF
DNA: TGTGCCAGCAGCTTCGGGGCCCCGAACAACTATGGCTACACCTTC

D: TRBD1
V: TRBV11-3
J: TRBJ2-2
size: -
CDR3: CASSPDRGGAGELFF
DNA: TGTGCCAGCAGCCCAGACAGGGGGGGTGCCGGGGAGCTGTTTTTT

D: TRBD2
V: TRBV12-3/TRBV12-4
J: TRBJ2-1
size: few
CDR3: CASSLGSGGSYNEQFF
DNA: TGTGCCAGCAGTTTAGGGAGCGGGGGGTCCTACAATGAGCAGTTCTTC

D: TRBD1
V: TRBV13
J: TRBJ1-5
size: few
CDR3: CASSLGDRGNQPQHF
DNA: TGTGCCAGCAGCTTGGGAGACAGGGGTAATCAGCCCCAGCATTTT

D: -
V: TRBV6-2/TRBV6-3
J: TRBJ1-5
size: few
CDR3: CASGDVERGYSNQPQHF
DNA: TGTGCCAGCGGAGATGTCGAGCGGGGTTATAGCAATCAGCCCCAGCATTTT

D: -
V: TRBV2
J: TRBJ2-5
size: -
CDR3: CASTGYETQYF
DNA: TGTGCCAGCACAGGGTACGAGACCCAGTACTTC

D: -
V: TRBV5-1
J: TRBJ2-7
size: few
CDR3: CASSFGTGRTYEQYF
DNA: TGCGCCAGCAGCTTTGGCACAGGGAGGACCTACGAGCAGTACTTC

D: -
V: TRBV5-6
J: TRBJ2-3
size: -
CDR3: CASSLDGGLRSTDTQYF
DNA: TGTGCCAGCAGCTTGGATGGGGGGCTCAGAAGCACAGATACGCAGTATTTT

D: -
V: TRBV6-6
J: TRBJ2-7
size: few
CDR3: CASSYKVFDYEQYF
DNA: TGTGCCAGCAGTTACAAGGTTTTCGACTACGAGCAGTACTTC

D: TRBD1
V: TRBV4-1
J: TRBJ1-5
size: many
CDR3: CASSQMGQGSVQPQHF
DNA: TGCGCCAGCAGCCAAATGGGACAGGGGTCGGTACAGCCCCAGCATTTT

D: -
V: TRBV4-3
J: TRBJ1-1
size: many
CDR3: CASSQGEGTEAFF
DNA: TGCGCCAGCAGCCAGGGTGAGGGTACTGAAGCTTTCTTT

D: TRBD1
V: TRBV4-1
J: TRBJ1-1
size: few
CDR3: CASSQAYDRGLNTEAFF
DNA: TGCGCCAGCAGCCAAGCTTACGACAGGGGCCTGAACACTGAAGCTTTCTTT

D: -
V: TRBV5-1
J: TRBJ1-2
size: many
CDR3: CASSFSSGDYGYTF
DNA: TGCGCCAGCAGCTTTTCGTCAGGGGACTATGGCTACACCTTC

D: -
V: TRBV18
J: TRBJ2-1
size: many
CDR3: CASSSTRYNEQFF
DNA: TGTGCCAGCTCTTCGACCCGGTACAATGAGCAGTTCTTC

D: TRBD1
V: TRBV18
J: TRBJ2-7
size: few
CDR3: CASSPRGPGAEQYF
DNA: TGTGCCAGCTCACCGAGGGGGCCAGGCGCCGAGCAGTACTTC

D: -
V: TRBV7-6
J: TRBJ2-1
size: -
CDR3: CASSPPGGLNEQFF
DNA: TGTGCCAGCAGCCCCCCAGGGGGGCTTAATGAGCAGTTCTTC

D: -
V: TRBV9
J: TRBJ2-2
size: many
CDR3: CASSPGTANTGELFF
DNA: TGTGCCAGCTCCCCTGGTACCGCGAACACCGGGGAGCTGTTTTTT

D: -
V: TRBV4-3
J: TRBJ2-2
size: -
CDR3: CASSQEVEGGELFF
DNA: TGCGCCAGCAGCCAAGAGGTCGAGGGCGGGGAGCTGTTTTTT

D: TRBD1
V: TRBV12-3/TRBV12-4
J: TRBJ2-2
size: -
CDR3: CASTLRLGQGTGELFF
DNA: TGTGCCAGCACCCTAAGGTTGGGACAGGGGACCGGGGAGCTGTTTTTT